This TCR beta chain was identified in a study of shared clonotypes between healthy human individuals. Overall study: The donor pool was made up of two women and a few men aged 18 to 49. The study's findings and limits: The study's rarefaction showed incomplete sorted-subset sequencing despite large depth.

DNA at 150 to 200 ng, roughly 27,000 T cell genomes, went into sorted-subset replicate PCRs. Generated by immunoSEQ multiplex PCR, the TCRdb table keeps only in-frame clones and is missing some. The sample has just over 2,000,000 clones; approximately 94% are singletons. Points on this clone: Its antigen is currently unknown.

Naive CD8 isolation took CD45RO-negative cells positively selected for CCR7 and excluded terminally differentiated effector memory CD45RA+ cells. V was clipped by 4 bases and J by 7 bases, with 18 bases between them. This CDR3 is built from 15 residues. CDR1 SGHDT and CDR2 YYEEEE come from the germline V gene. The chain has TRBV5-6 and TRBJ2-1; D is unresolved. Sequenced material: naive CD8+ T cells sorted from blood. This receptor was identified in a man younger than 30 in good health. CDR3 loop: CASSQERELGNEQFF. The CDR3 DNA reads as TGTGCCAGCAGCCAGGAGCGCGAGCTGGGAAATGAGCAGTTCTTC.